The T cell receptor beta chain under discussion was sequenced for a study of monozygotic twins with inflammatory bowel disease. This CDR3 comprises 14 residues. Germline V lookup: CDR1 SGDLS, CDR2 YYNGEE. From its re-call of the 5' RACE reads, TCRdb lists each CDR3 protein once, without DNA. The repertoire table contains approximately 300,000 distinct CDR3 sequences. The sample consisted of blood. The chain carries TRBV9 and TRBJ2-1; TCRdb reports TRBD2, a call that lacks DNA to check it against. The TCR was taken from a human donor with ulcerative colitis or Crohn's disease, or a healthy co-twin of an affected twin (not recorded which). The CDR3 is CASSVGGQKNEQFF. Full variable domain (remainder filled in from reference TRBV9 and TRBJ2-1): DSGVTQTPKHLITATGQRVTLRCSPRSGDLSVYWYQQSLDQGLQFLIQYYNGEERAKGNILERFSAQQFPDLHSELNLSSLELGDSALYFCASSVGGQKNEQFFGPGTRLTVL.